The 8 T cell receptor beta chains reported below all come from one sample, sequenced in a study of T-cell reconstitution after alpha-beta-depleted transplantation in children. Unique molecular identifiers featured in how the TCRbeta library was prepared. Each CDR3 protein gets one entry after TCRdb re-called the PCR reads with MiXCR. In the table there are fewer than 550,000 distinct CDR3 sequences, about 17% of which are singletons. The sample here was PBMCs, mostly from graft donor cells, taken 360 days after TCRalphabeta/CD19-depleted stem cell transplant. These receptors originate from a boy under three years old who had a stem cell transplant for Wiskott-Aldrich syndrome, so the T cells may come from the graft donor.

J is TRBJ2-1 and V is TRBV7-8, with 10 bases that match TRBD2. Trimming cost V 3 bases and J 4 bases; bases outside gene matches: 9. Germline CDR1 reads SGHVS; CDR2 reads FQNEAQ. The CDR3 runs to 17 residues. The DNA for the CDR3 is TGTGCCAGCAGCTTCCCCCCTAGCGGGGGCCGTTACAATGAGCAGTTCTTC. It codes for CASSFPPSGGRYNEQFF. Combining the CDR3 with reference TRBV7-8 and TRBJ2-1 gives the whole variable domain GAGVSQSPRYKVAKRGQDVALRCDPISGHVSLFWYQQALGQGPEFLTYFQNEAQLDKSGLPSDRFFAERPEGSVSTLKIQRTQQEDSAVYLCASSFPPSGGRYNEQFFGPGTRLTVL.

This clonotype was recorded a few times. This chain joins TRBV24-1 and TRBJ2-1, with a tentative D call TRBD1 (6 bases). Germline lookup yields CDR1 KGHDR and CDR2 SFDVKD. The ends were cut back, 2 bases at V and 5 bases at J, with 12 bases in the middle. CDR3 length equals 15 residues. CDR3 DNA sequence: TGTGCCACCAGTGATTACCGGGACAACAACAATGAGCAGTTCTTC. Translating gives CATSDYRDNNNEQFF.

This clonotype was detected only a few times. This CDR3 reads CSVEDALTSHEQFF. CDR3 DNA sequence: TGCAGCGTTGAAGATGCCCTGACTAGCCATGAGCAGTTCTTC. This chain joins TRBV29-1 and TRBJ2-1; TRBD2 matches 7 bases. Per germline, CDR1 SQVTM and CDR2 ANQGSEA. The trim removed 0 bases at V and 8 bases at J, leaving 7 bases unmatched. The CDR3 runs to 14 residues.

This clonotype was picked up a small number of times. V and J are TRBV6-2 or TRBV6-3 and TRBJ2-2; unclear D gene. The V gene's germline CDR1 is MNHEY and CDR2 SVGEGT. This CDR3 contains 11 residues. Trimming shortened V by 7 bases and J by 3 bases, and 3 bases separated the two germline ends. CDR3 in DNA: TGTGCCAGCACCCACACCGGGGAGCTGTTTTTT. This sequence encodes CASTHTGELFF.

This chain links TRBV6-2 or TRBV6-3 with TRBJ2-7, with D unresolved. The germline V and J ends were trimmed by 10 bases and 5 bases, with 27 bases remaining between them. The CDR3 consists of 16 residues. CDR1 and CDR2 (germline): MNHEY, SVGEGT. The CDR3 loop reads CAISPVSFRRPNEQYF. CDR3 DNA sequence: TGTGCCATCTCTCCTGTATCCTTTCGGCGTCCCAACGAGCAGTACTTC.

The table lists this clonotype with a few counts. J is TRBJ1-1 and V is TRBV6-6; maybe TRBD1 (5 bases). The V end was cut by 5 bases, the J end by 11 bases, with 18 bases between. The CDR3 sequence is 13 residues long. Germline loops: CDR1 MNHNY, CDR2 SVGAGI (reference sequence). The CDR3 DNA sequence: TGTGCCAGCAGTCCCTCGACAGCTCTACGGGCTTTCTTT. Encoded protein: CASSPSTALRAFF.

The rearrangement links TRBV20-1 to TRBJ2-3, with 10 bases lining up with TRBD2. Per the germline V gene, CDR1 is DFQATT and CDR2 is SNEGSKA (reference sequence). This CDR3 comprises 14 residues. V lost 3 bases and J lost 4; bases outside the gene matches: 4. The CDR3 nucleotides read TGCAGTGCTAGTCTAAGCGGGAGGGCAGATACGCAGTATTTT. It yields the protein CSASLSGRADTQYF.

V is TRBV6-1 and J is TRBJ2-5; 7 bases align to TRBD1. Per the germline V gene, CDR1 is MNHNS and CDR2 is SASEGT. J gave up 2 bases and V 2 bases, and 5 bases lay outside the gene matches. The CDR3 has 15 residues. CDR3 in amino acids: CASSEPGQHQETQYF. CDR3 sequence (DNA): TGTGCCAGCAGTGAACCGGGACAGCATCAAGAGACCCAGTACTTC.